This entry describes one TCR beta chain. The CDR3 runs to 12 residues. Deletions cut 3 bases from V and 2 bases from J, with 5 bases between. The sample is drawn from a study of blood T cell repertoires in COVID-19. Study context: The United States, Italy and Spain were the sources of the acute and convalescent COVID-19 samples. PBMCs, B-cell-depleted T cells, or T cells were the source of the cDNA or gDNA that made up the material.

As processed by the authors: The authors estimated nucleated cell counts from reference gene primer amplification. Sequencing was performed with immunoSEQ multiplex PCR; in TCRdb, only in-frame clones are kept and a portion is missing. The D gene and trimming were derived from the DNA, and the V and J assignments and clone size from that table. There are some 250,000 clones in the sample; 84% occur only once, and about 4.4% lies in the top ten. The genes are TRBV12-3 or TRBV12-4 and TRBJ2-7; D unclear. Specimen: peripheral blood. This TCR derives from a man aged 50 or older with active or convalescent COVID-19. The chain's CDR3 is CASSFIAYEQYF. DNA of the CDR3: TGTGCCAGCAGTTTCATAGCCTACGAGCAGTACTTC.